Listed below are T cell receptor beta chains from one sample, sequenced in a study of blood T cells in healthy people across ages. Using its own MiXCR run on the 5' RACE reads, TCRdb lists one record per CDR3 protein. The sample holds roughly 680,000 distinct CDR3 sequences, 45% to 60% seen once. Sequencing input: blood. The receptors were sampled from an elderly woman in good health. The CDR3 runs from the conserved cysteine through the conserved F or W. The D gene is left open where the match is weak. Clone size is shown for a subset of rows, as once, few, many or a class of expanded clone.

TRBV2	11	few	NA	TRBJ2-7	CASRLGQEQYF	TGTGCCAGCAGATTAGGACAGGAGCAGTACTTC
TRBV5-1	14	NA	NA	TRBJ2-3	CASSFGGPEDTQYF	TGCGCCAGCAGCTTTGGAGGGCCTGAAGATACGCAGTATTTT
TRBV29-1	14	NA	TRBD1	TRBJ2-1	CSTSGQGTYNEQFF	TGCAGCACTTCGGGACAGGGGACCTACAATGAGCAGTTCTTC
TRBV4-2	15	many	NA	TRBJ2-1	CASSQPGESYNEQFF	TGTGCCAGCAGCCAGCCCGGAGAGTCCTACAATGAGCAGTTCTTC
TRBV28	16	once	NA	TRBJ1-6	CASRPVLRIFNSPLHF	TGTGCCAGCAGGCCTGTTCTCAGGATCTTTAATTCACCCCTCCACTTT
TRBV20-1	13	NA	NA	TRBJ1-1	CSAFGTANTEAFF	TGCAGTGCTTTCGGGACCGCGAACACTGAAGCTTTCTTT
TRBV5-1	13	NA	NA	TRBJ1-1	CASSRTWDTEAFF	TGCGCCAGCAGCCGAACGTGGGACACTGAAGCTTTCTTT
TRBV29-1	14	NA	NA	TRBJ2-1	CSVKTGSSYNEQFF	TGCAGCGTTAAAACAGGTAGCTCCTACAATGAGCAGTTCTTC
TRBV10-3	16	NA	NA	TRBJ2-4	CAISEGGGQGGGEQYF	TGTGCCATCAGTGAAGGAGGAGGGCAGGGGGGAGGAGAGCAGTACTTC
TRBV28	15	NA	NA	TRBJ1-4	CASSLIGATNEKLFF	TGTGCCAGCAGCCTTATTGGGGCAACTAATGAAAAACTGTTTTTT
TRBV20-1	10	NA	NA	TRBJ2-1	CSANVREQFF	TGCAGTGCGAATGTCCGTGAGCAGTTCTTC
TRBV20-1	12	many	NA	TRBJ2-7	CSTRQVVDEQYF	TGCAGTACCCGACAGGTCGTGGACGAGCAGTACTTC
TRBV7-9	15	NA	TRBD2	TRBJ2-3	CASSWGTISTDTQYF	TGTGCCAGCAGCTGGGGGACTATCAGCACAGATACGCAGTATTTT
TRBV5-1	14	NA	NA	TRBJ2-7	CASSLATGTLEQYF	TGCGCCAGCAGCTTGGCCACCGGGACGCTGGAGCAGTACTTC
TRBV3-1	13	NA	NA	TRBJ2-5	CASSPLRKAQQYF	TGTGCCAGCAGCCCCCTAAGGAAGGCCCAGCAGTACTTC
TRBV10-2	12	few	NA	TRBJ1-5	CASSNGGQPQHF	TGCGCCAGCAGTAACGGGGGTCAGCCCCAGCATTTT
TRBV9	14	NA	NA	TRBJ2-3	CASSAPLIGTTQYF	TGTGCCAGCAGCGCACCCTTGATCGGGACGACGCAGTATTTT
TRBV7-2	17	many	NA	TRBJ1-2	CASSGPGEMKANYGYTF	TGTGCCAGCAGCGGGCCGGGAGAGATGAAGGCTAACTATGGCTACACCTTC
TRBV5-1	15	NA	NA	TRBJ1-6	CASSLGGIQNSPLHF	TGCGCCAGCAGCTTGGGTGGGATCCAGAATTCACCCCTCCACTTT
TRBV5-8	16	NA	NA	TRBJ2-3	CASSFEGVEGTDTQYF	TGTGCCAGCAGTTTCGAAGGGGTGGAGGGAACAGATACGCAGTATTTT
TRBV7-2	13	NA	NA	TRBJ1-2	CASSPALAYGYTF	TGTGCCAGCAGCCCGGCTTTGGCCTATGGCTACACCTTC
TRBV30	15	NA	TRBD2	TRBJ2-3	CAWKGVGRLADTQYF	TGTGCCTGGAAAGGGGTCGGGAGGCTGGCAGATACGCAGTATTTT
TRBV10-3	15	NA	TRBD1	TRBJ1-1	CAISPGQEAHGEAFF	TGTGCCATCAGCCCGGGACAGGAGGCCCATGGGGAAGCTTTCTTT
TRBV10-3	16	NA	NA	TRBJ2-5	CAISGSRAASQETQYF	TGTGCCATCAGTGGGAGCCGGGCGGCTAGCCAAGAGACCCAGTACTTC
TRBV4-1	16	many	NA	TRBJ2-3	CASSLSGPYSEDTQYF	TGCGCCAGCAGCCTCTCCGGGCCTTACTCTGAGGATACGCAGTATTTT
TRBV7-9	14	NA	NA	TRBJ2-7	CASSPRQFQGEQYF	TGTGCCAGCAGCCCCAGACAGTTTCAGGGCGAGCAGTACTTC
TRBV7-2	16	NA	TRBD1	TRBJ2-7	CASSQKGQGSSYEQYF	TGTGCCAGCAGCCAGAAGGGACAGGGTAGCTCCTACGAGCAGTACTTC
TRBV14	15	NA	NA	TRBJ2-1	CASSLRDRSYNEQFF	TGTGCCAGCAGCCTCCGGGACCGATCCTACAATGAGCAGTTCTTC
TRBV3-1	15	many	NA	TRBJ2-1	CASSQWDLRDNEQFF	TGTGCCAGCAGCCAATGGGACCTGAGAGACAATGAGCAGTTCTTC
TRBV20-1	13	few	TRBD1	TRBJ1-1	CSPSDRVNTEAFF	TGCAGCCCCTCGGACAGGGTAAACACTGAAGCTTTCTTT
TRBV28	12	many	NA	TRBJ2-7	CASTTGSYEQYF	TGTGCCAGCACGACAGGCTCCTACGAGCAGTACTTC
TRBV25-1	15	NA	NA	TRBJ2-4	CASSELQGLGNIQYF	TGTGCCAGCAGTGAATTGCAGGGTCTCGGAAACATTCAGTACTTC
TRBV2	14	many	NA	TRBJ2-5	CASSELGYQETQYF	TGTGCCAGCAGTGAACTCGGGTACCAAGAGACCCAGTACTTC
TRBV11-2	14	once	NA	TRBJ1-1	CASSLGVRANEAFF	TGTGCCAGCAGCTTAGGGGTGAGGGCAAATGAAGCTTTCTTT
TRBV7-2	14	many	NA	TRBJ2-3	CASSLRGSADTQYF	TGTGCCAGCAGCTTGCGTGGGTCCGCAGATACGCAGTATTTT
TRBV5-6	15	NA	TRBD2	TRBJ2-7	CASSTSGRKYNEQYF	TGTGCCAGCAGCACTAGCGGGAGGAAGTACAATGAGCAGTACTTC
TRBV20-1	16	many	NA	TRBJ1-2	CSARADYIGAVYGYTF	TGCAGTGCTAGAGCCGATTATATTGGGGCGGTCTATGGCTACACCTTC
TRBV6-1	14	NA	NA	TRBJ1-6	CASSERGGDSPLHF	TGTGCCAGCAGTGAACGGGGCGGGGATTCACCCCTCCACTTT
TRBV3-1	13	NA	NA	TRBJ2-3	CASSQGSGDTQYF	TGTGCCAGCAGCCAAGGTTCGGGGGATACGCAGTATTTT
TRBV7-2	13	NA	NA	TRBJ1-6	CASSPEMYSPLHF	TGTGCCAGCAGCCCCGAAATGTACTCACCCCTCCACTTT
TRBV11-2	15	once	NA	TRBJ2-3	CASSLVGPSTDTQYF	TGTGCCAGCAGCTTAGTAGGTCCTAGCACAGATACGCAGTATTTT
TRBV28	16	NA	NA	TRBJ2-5	CANSLEGDNYQETQYF	TGTGCCAACAGTTTGGAAGGGGATAACTACCAAGAGACCCAGTACTTC
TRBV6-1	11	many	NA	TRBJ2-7	CASIAGYEQYF	TGTGCCAGCATCGCCGGATACGAGCAGTACTTC
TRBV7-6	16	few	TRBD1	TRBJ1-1	CASSAGTGSWNTEAFF	TGTGCCAGCAGCGCGGGGACAGGGAGTTGGAACACTGAAGCTTTCTTT
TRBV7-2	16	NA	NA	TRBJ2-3	CASTTLSPGNTDTQYF	TGTGCCAGCACCACCCTTTCCCCCGGGAACACAGATACGCAGTATTTT
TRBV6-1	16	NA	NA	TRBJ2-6	CASSDLNRSGANVLTF	TGTGCCAGCAGTGATCTGAATCGCTCTGGGGCCAACGTCCTGACTTTC
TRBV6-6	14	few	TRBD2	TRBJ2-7	CASSLAGETYEQYF	TGTGCCAGCAGTCTAGCGGGGGAGACCTACGAGCAGTACTTC
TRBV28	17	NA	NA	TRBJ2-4	CASSFTHSGLAKNIQYF	TGTGCCAGCAGTTTTACCCATAGCGGATTAGCCAAAAACATTCAGTACTTC
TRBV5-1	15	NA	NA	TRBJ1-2	CASSLAPGTNYSYTF	TGCGCCAGCAGCTTGGCCCCGGGGACAAACTATAGCTACACCTTC
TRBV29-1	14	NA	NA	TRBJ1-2	CSVEDNGQNYGYTF	TGCAGCGTTGAAGATAACGGCCAGAACTATGGCTACACCTTC
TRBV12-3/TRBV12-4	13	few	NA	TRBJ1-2	CASSPRGDYGYTF	TGTGCCAGCAGTCCCCGCGGGGACTATGGCTACACCTTC